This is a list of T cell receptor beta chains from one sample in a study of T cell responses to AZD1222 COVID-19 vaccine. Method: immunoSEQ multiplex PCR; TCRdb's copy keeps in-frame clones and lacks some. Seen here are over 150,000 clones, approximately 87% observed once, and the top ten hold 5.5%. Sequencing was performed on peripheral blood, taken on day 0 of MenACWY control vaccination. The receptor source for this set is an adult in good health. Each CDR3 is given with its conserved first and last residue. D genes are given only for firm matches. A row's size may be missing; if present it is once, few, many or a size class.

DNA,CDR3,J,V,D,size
TGTGCCATCAGCCCGACCCGACCACACCCGGAAAGCACAGATACGCAGTATTTT,CAISPTRPHPESTDTQYF,TRBJ2-3,TRBV10-3,NA,NA
TGTGCCAGCAGTACGGGGGGTAGAACCGGGGAGCTGTTTTTT,CASSTGGRTGELFF,TRBJ2-2,TRBV6-5,TRBD2,NA
TGTGCCAGCCTGCGACTGGGGGGCACTGAAGCTTTCTTT,CASLRLGGTEAFF,TRBJ1-1,TRBV27,NA,once
TGTGCCAGCAGCTTATCGGCAGGGACGCAGCCCCAGCATTTT,CASSLSAGTQPQHF,TRBJ1-5,TRBV7-2,NA,NA
TGTGCCACCAGTGATCCCCGCGGGACTAGCGGGAGGGCAACCGGGGAGCTGTTTTTT,CATSDPRGTSGRATGELFF,TRBJ2-2,TRBV24-1,TRBD2,NA
TGTGCCAGCTCACCACCAGACGGGCTGCACACTGAAGCTTTCTTT,CASSPPDGLHTEAFF,TRBJ1-1,TRBV18,NA,once
TGTGCCAGCAGCCAAGTTAGGACAGGAAACACCGGGGAGCTGTTTTTT,CASSQVRTGNTGELFF,TRBJ2-2,TRBV14,TRBD1,few
TGTGCCAGCAGACGCAGCGGGACAGGGCTGACCACTGAAGCTTTCTTT,CASRRSGTGLTTEAFF,TRBJ1-1,TRBV27,TRBD1,few
TGTGCCAGCAGTTACTCGGGGACGTCTGGAAACACCATATATTTT,CASSYSGTSGNTIYF,TRBJ1-3,TRBV6-6,NA,NA
TGTGCCAGCAGTGAAAGGAGGGTCAGGAACAATTCACCCCTCCACTTT,CASSERRVRNNSPLHF,TRBJ1-6,TRBV6-1,NA,NA
TGTGCCAGCAGCTTTCAGGGAAAAAAGGGTTATAGCAATCAGCCCCAGCATTTT,CASSFQGKKGYSNQPQHF,TRBJ1-5,TRBV7-2,NA,NA
TGTGCCAGCAGCTTAACTGGCGGGAGCACAGATACGCAGTATTTT,CASSLTGGSTDTQYF,TRBJ2-3,TRBV7-3,NA,NA
TGTGCCAGCAGAGGGGGGAACACTGAAGCTTTCTTT,CASRGGNTEAFF,TRBJ1-1,TRBV7-3,NA,NA
TGTGCCAGCCGGTTTGGCACCCGCACAGAGCAGTACTTC,CASRFGTRTEQYF,TRBJ2-7,TRBV6-5,NA,NA
TGTGCCAGCAGCCAAGATGGGGGACTAGCCCAAGAGACCCAGTACTTC,CASSQDGGLAQETQYF,TRBJ2-5,TRBV3-1/TRBV3-2,TRBD2,once
TGTGCCAGCAGCAAGACTTCGTCCGGGGAGCTGTTTTTT,CASSKTSSGELFF,TRBJ2-2,TRBV13,NA,NA
TGTGCCAGCAGTTTACCCACTAACTATGGCTACACCTTC,CASSLPTNYGYTF,TRBJ1-2,TRBV28,NA,NA
TGCGCCAGCAGCTTGGGTCGACCTGCGTATGGCTACACCTTC,CASSLGRPAYGYTF,TRBJ1-2,TRBV5-1,NA,once
TGTGCCAGCAGCGAGAGACGAGCCGGGACAAGGGACACTGAAGCTTTCTTT,CASSERRAGTRDTEAFF,TRBJ1-1,TRBV7-9,NA,NA
TGTGCCAGCAGCTTAGAAGGGCGGCTCTCCCTCTCCTACAATGAGCAGTTCTTC,CASSLEGRLSLSYNEQFF,TRBJ2-1,TRBV7-9,NA,NA
TGTGCCAGTAGCATCACCTCCGGGACAGGGATCGAAAAACTGTTTTTT,CASSITSGTGIEKLFF,TRBJ1-4,TRBV19,TRBD1,NA
TGTGCCAGCAGTGAACGTGGCCTAGCGTGGGCGGGGCAGTTCTTC,CASSERGLAWAGQFF,TRBJ2-1,TRBV2,NA,NA
TGTGCCAGCAGTATAAGAGGGGCAGGAGGAAGTGGCTACACCTTC,CASSIRGAGGSGYTF,TRBJ1-2,TRBV25-1,NA,NA
TGTGCCAGCAGCTTAGGCCTAGCGGGAGGTAATGAGCAGTTCTTC,CASSLGLAGGNEQFF,TRBJ2-1,TRBV7-2,TRBD2,few
TGTGCCACCAGTGACTCGGGACAGGGAGGCGAGCAGTACTTC,CATSDSGQGGEQYF,TRBJ2-7,TRBV24-1,TRBD1,NA
TGTGCCATCAGCCGGGGAGGGGTCTCTGGAAACACCATATATTTT,CAISRGGVSGNTIYF,TRBJ1-3,TRBV10-3,NA,NA
TGTGCCACCAGTGAGGGGCGGGGACAAGAGACCCAGTACTTC,CATSEGRGQETQYF,TRBJ2-5,TRBV24-1,NA,NA